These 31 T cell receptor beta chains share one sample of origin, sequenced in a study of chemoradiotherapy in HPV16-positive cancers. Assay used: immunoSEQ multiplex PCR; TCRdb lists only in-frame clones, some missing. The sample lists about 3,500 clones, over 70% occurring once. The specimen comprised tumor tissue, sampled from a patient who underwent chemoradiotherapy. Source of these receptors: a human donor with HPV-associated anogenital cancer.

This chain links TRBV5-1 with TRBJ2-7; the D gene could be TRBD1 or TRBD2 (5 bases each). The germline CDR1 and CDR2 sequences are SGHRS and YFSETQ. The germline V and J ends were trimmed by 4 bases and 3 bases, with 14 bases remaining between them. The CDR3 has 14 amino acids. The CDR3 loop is CASSETGRLYEQYF. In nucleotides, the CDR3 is TGCGCCAGCAGCGAAACGGGACGCCTCTACGAGCAGTACTTC.

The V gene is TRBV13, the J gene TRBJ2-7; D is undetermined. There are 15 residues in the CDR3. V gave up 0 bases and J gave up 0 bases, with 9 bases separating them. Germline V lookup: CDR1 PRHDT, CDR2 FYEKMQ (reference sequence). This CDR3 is CASSLGTASSYEQYF. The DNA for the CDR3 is TGTGCCAGCAGCTTAGGAACAGCGAGCTCCTACGAGCAGTACTTC.

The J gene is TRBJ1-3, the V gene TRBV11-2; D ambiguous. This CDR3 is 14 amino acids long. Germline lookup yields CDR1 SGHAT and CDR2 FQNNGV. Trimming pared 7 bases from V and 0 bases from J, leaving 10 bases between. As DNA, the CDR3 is TGTGCCAGCACCCCCGGGAGCTCTGGAAACACCATATATTTT. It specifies CASTPGSSGNTIYF.

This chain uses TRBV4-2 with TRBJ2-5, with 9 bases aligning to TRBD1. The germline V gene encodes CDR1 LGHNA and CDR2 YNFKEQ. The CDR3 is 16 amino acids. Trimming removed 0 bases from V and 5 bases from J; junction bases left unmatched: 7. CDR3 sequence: CASSQDSGTGRETQYF. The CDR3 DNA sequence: TGTGCCAGCAGCCAAGATAGTGGGACAGGGCGGGAGACCCAGTACTTC.

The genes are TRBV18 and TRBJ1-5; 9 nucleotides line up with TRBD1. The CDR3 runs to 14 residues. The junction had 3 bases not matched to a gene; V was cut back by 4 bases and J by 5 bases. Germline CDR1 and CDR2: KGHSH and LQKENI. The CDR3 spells CASSLTGGDQPQHF. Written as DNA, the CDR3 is TGTGCCAGCTCACTTACAGGGGGCGATCAGCCCCAGCATTTT.

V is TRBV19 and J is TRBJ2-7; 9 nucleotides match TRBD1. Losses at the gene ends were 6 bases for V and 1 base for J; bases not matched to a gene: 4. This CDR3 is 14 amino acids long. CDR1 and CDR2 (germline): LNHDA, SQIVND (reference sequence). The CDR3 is CASRTTGGSYEQYF. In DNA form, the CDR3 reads TGTGCCAGTAGGACGACAGGGGGTTCCTACGAGCAGTACTTC.

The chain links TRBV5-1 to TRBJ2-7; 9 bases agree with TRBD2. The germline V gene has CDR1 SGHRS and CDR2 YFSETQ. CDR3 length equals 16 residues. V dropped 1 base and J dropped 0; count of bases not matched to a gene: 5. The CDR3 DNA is TGCGCCAGCAGCTTGATGACTAGCGGAAGCTCCTACGAGCAGTACTTC. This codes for CASSLMTSGSSYEQYF.

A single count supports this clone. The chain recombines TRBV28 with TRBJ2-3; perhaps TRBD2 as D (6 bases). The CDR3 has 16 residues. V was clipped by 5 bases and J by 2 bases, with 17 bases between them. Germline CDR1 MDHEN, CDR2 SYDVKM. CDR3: CASSPGRGRTTDTQYF. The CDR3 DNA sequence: TGTGCCAGCAGTCCAGGACGGGGGAGGACCACAGATACGCAGTATTTT. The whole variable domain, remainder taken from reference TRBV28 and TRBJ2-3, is DVKVTQSSRYLVKRTGEKVFLECVQDMDHENMFWYRQDPGLGLRLIYFSYDVKMKEKGDIPEGYSVSREKKERFSLILESASTNQTSMYLCASSPGRGRTTDTQYFGPGTRLTVL.

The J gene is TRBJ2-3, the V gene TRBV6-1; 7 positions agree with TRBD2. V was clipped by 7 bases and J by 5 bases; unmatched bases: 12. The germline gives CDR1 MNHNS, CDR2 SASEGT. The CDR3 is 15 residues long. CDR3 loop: CASTQDGGGIDTQYF. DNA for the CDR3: TGTGCCAGCACTCAAGACGGGGGAGGGATAGATACGCAGTATTTT.

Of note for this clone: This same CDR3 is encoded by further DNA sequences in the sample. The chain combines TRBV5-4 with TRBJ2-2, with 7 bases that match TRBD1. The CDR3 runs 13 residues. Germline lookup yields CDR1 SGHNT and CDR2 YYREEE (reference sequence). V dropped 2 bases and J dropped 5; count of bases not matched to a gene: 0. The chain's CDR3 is CASSFRGTGELFF. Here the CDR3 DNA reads TGTGCCAGCAGCTTCAGGGGGACCGGGGAGCTGTTTTTT.

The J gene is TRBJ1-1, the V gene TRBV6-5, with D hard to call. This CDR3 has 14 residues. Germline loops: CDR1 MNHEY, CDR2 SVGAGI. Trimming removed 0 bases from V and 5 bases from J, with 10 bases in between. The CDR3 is CASSYSSLITEAFF. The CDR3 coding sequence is TGTGCCAGCAGTTACTCGAGCCTCATTACTGAAGCTTTCTTT.

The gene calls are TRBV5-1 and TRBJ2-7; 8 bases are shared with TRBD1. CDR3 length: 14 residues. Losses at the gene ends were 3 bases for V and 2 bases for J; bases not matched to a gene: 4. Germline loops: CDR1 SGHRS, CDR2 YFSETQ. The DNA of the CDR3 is TGCGCCAGCAGCTCCCGGACAGGGACCTACGAGCAGTACTTC. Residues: CASSSRTGTYEQYF.

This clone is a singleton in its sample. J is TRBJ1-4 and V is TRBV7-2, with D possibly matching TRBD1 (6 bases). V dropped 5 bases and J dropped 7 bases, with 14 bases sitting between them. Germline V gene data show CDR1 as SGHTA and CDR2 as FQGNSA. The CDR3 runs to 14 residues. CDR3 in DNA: TGTGCCAGCAGCCGCGGGACAAAGGGTGAAAAACTGTTTTTT. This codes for CASSRGTKGEKLFF. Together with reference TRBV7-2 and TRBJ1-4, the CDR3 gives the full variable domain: GAGVSQSPSNKVTEKGKDVELRCDPISGHTALYWYRQSLGQGLEFLIYFQGNSAPDKSGLPSDRFSAERTGGSVSTLTIQRTQQEDSAVYLCASSRGTKGEKLFFGSGTQLSVL.

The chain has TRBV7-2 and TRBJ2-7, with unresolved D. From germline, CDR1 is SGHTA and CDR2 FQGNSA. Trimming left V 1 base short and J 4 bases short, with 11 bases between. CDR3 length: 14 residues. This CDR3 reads CASSLDETIYEQYF. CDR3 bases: TGTGCCAGCAGCTTAGATGAAACCATTTACGAGCAGTACTTC.

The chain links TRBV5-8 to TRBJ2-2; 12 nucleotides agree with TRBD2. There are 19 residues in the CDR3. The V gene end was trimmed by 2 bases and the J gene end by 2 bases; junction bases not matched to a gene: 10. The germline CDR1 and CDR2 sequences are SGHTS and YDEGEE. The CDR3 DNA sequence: TGTGCCAGCAGCTTCCTCTCGACTAGCGGGGGATTTAACACCGGGGAGCTGTTTTTT. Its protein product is CASSFLSTSGGFNTGELFF.

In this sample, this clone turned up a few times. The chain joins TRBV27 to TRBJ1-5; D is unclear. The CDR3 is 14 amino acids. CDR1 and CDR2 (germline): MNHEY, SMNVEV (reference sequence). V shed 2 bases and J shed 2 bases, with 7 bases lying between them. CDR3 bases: TGTGCCAGCAGTTTACAACGGGGCAATCAGCCCCAGCATTTT. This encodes CASSLQRGNQPQHF.

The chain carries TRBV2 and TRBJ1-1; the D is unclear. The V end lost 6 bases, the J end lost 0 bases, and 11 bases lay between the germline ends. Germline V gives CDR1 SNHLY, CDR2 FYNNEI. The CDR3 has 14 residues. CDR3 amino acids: CASRADEMNTEAFF. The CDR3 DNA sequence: TGTGCCAGCAGGGCAGACGAAATGAACACTGAAGCTTTCTTT.

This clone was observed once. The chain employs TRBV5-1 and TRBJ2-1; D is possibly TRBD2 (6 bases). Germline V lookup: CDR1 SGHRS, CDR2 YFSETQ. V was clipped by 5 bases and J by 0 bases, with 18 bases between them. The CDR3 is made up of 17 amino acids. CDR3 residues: CASSPRRGQSSYNEQFF. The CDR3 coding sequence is TGCGCCAGCAGTCCGCGGCGGGGCCAAAGCTCCTACAATGAGCAGTTCTTC.

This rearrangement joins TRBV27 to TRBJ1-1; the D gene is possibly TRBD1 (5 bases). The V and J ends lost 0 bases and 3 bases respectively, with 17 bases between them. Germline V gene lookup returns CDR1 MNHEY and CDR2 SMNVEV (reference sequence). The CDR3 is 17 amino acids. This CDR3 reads CASSLSLTWGSDTEAFF. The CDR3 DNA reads TGTGCCAGCAGTTTATCCCTCACCTGGGGGTCGGACACTGAAGCTTTCTTT.

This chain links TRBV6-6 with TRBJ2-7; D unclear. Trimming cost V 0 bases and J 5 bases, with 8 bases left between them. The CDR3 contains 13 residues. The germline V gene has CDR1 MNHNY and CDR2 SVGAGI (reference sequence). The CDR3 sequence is CASSYSGNNEQYF. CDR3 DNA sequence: TGTGCCAGCAGTTACTCGGGTAATAACGAGCAGTACTTC.

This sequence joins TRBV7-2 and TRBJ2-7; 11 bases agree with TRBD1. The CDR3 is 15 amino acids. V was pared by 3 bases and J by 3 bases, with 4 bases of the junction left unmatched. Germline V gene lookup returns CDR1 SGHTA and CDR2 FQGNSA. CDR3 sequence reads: CASSFTGTGGYEQYF. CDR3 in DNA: TGTGCCAGCAGCTTTACCGGGACAGGGGGCTACGAGCAGTACTTC.

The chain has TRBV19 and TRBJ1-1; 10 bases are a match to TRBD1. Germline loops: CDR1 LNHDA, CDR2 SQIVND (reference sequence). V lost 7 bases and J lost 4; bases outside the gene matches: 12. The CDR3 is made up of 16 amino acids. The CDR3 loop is CASTPIDRGQSTEAFF. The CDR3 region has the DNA TGTGCCAGTACCCCAATTGACAGGGGGCAGAGCACTGAAGCTTTCTTT. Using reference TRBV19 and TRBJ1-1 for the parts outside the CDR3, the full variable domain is DGGITQSPKYLFRKEGQNVTLSCEQNLNHDAMYWYRQDPGQGLRLIYYSQIVNDFQKGDIAEGYSVSREKKESFPLTVTSAQKNPTAFYLCASTPIDRGQSTEAFFGQGTRLTVV.

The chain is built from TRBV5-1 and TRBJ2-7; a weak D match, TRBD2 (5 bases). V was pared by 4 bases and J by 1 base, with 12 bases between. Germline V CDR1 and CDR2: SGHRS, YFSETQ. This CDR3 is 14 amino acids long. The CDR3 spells CASSIRSGSYEQYF. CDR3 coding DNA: TGCGCCAGCAGCATAAGGTCGGGGTCCTACGAGCAGTACTTC.

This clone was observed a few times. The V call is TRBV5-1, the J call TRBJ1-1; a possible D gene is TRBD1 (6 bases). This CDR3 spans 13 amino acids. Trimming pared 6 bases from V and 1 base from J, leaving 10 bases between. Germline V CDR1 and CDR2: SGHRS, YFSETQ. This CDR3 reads CASNLDRNTEAFF. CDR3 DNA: TGCGCCAGCAACCTGGACAGGAACACTGAAGCTTTCTTT.

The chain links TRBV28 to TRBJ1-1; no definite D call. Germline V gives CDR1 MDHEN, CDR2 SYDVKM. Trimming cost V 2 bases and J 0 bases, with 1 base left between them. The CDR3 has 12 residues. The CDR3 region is CASSLMNTEAFF. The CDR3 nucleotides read TGTGCCAGCAGTTTAATGAACACTGAAGCTTTCTTT.

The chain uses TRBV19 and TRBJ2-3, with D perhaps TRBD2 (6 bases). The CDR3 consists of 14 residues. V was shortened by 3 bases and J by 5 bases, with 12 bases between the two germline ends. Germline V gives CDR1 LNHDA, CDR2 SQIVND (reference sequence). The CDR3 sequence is CASSIGGSQDTQYF. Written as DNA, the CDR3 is TGTGCCAGTAGTATCGGGGGTAGCCAAGATACGCAGTATTTT.

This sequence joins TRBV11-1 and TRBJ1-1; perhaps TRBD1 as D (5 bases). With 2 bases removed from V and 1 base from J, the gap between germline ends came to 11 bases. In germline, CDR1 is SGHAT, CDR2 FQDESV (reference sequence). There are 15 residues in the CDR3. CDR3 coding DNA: TGTGCCAGCAGCTTAAGGGCAGGGCGGAACACTGAAGCTTTCTTT. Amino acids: CASSLRAGRNTEAFF.

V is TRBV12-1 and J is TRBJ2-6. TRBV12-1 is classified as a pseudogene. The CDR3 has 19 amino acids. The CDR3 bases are TGTGCCAGCAGCTTTGATGAGACGGGTACGGGACCTGGGGCCAACGTCCTGACTTTC. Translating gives CASSFDETGTGPGANVLTF.

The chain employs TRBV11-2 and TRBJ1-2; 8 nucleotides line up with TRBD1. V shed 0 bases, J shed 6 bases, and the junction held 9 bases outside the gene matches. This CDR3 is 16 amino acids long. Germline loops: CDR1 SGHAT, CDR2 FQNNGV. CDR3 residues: CASSLEGGQDLNGYTF. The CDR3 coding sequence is TGTGCCAGCAGCTTAGAGGGGGGACAGGATTTGAATGGCTACACCTTC.

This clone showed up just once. Here the CDR3 DNA reads TGTGCCAGCAGTTACAACGGAAACACCATATATTTT. As protein: CASSYNGNTIYF. The J gene is TRBJ1-3, the V gene TRBV6-6; no definite D call. Germline loops: CDR1 MNHNY, CDR2 SVGAGI (reference sequence). The V gene lost 2 bases and the J gene lost 4 bases, with 3 bases spanning the gap. The CDR3 is made up of 12 amino acids.

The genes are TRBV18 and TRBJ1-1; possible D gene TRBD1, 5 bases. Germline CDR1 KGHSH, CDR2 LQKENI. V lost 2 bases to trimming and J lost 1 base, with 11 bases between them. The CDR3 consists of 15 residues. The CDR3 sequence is CASSPGGVGNTEAFF. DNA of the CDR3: TGTGCCAGCTCACCAGGGGGGGTAGGGAACACTGAAGCTTTCTTT.